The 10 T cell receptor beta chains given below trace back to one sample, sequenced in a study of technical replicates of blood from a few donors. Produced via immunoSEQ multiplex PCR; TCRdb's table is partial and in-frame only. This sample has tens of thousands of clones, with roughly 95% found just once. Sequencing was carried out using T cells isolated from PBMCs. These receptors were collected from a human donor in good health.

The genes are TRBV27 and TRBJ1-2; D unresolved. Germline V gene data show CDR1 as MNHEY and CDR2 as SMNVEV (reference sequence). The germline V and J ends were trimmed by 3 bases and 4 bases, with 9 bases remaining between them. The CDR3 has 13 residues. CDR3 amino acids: CASSLSRSYGYTF. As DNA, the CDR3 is TGTGCCAGCAGTTTGAGTCGGAGCTATGGCTACACCTTC.

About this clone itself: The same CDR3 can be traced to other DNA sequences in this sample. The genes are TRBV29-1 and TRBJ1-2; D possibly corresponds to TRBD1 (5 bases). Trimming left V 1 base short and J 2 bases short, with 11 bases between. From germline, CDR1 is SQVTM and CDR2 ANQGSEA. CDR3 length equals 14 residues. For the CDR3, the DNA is TGCAGCGTTGAAGGTAGGGGTCGGAACTATGGCTACACCTTC. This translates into CSVEGRGRNYGYTF. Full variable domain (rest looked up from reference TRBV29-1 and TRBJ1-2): SAVISQKPSRDICQRGTSLTIQCQVDSQVTMMFWYRQQPGQSLTLIATANQGSEATYESGFVIDKFPISRPNLTFSTLTVSNMSPEDSSIYLCSVEGRGRNYGYTFGSGTRLTVV.

CDR3 nucleotide sequence: TGCGCCAGCAGCCAGGCGACTCGTACTCCGCGGTACTTC. Protein sequence: CASSQATRTPRYF. The V gene is TRBV4-3, the J gene TRBJ2-7; D ambiguous. The CDR3 runs to 13 residues. The germline CDR1 and CDR2 sequences are LGHNA and YSLEER. Trimming left V 3 bases short and J 12 bases short, with 18 bases between.

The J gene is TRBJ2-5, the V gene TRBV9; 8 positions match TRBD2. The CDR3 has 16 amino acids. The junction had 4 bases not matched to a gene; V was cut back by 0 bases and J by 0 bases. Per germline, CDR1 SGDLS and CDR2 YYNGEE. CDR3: CASSVAAGGYQETQYF. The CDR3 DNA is TGTGCCAGCAGCGTAGCCGCGGGAGGTTACCAAGAGACCCAGTACTTC.

Written as DNA, the CDR3 is TGTGCCAGCAGCCGTGCGGGACTAGCGGGGAATGAGCAGTTCTTC. As protein: CASSRAGLAGNEQFF. The V and J genes are TRBV7-9 and TRBJ2-1, with 13 bases that match TRBD2. The germline gives CDR1 SEHNR, CDR2 FQNEAQ (reference sequence). V lost 5 bases, J lost 7 bases, and 5 bases stayed unmatched. The CDR3 sequence is 15 residues long. The full variable domain, completed using reference TRBV7-9 and TRBJ2-1, is DTGVSQNPRHKITKRGQNVTFRCDPISEHNRLYWYRQTLGQGPEFLTYFQNEAQLEKSRLLSDRFSAERPKGSFSTLEIQRTEQGDSAMYLCASSRAGLAGNEQFFGPGTRLTVL.

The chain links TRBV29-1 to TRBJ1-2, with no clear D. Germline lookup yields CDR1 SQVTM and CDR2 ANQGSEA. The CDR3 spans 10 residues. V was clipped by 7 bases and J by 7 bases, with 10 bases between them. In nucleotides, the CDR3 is TGCAGCGCCGGTGCCGGTGGCTACACCTTC. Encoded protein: CSAGAGGYTF.

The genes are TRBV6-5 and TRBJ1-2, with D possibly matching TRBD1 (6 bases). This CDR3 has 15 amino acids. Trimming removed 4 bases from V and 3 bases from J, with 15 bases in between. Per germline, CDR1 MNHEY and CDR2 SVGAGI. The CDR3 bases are TGTGCCAGCAGTTCCCTGGGGGCTAATGACTATGGCTACACCTTC. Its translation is CASSSLGANDYGYTF.

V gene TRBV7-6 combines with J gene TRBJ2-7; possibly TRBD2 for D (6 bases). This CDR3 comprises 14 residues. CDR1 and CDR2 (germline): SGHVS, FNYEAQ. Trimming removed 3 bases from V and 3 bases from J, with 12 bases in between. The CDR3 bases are TGTGCCAGCAGCTTCCGGGGGAACGGCTACGAGCAGTACTTC. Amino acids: CASSFRGNGYEQYF.

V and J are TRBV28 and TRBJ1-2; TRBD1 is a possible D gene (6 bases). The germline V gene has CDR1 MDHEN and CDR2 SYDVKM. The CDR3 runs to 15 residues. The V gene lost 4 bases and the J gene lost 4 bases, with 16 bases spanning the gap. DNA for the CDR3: TGTGCCAGCAGTTCCAGGGGCACCCCCCGCTATGGCTACACCTTC. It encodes CASSSRGTPRYGYTF.

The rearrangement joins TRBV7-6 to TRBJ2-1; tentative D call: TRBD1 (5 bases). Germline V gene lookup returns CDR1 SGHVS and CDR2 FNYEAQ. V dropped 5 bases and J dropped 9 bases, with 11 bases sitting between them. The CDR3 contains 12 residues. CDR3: CASSQDRGEQFF. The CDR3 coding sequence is TGTGCCAGCAGCCAAGATAGGGGTGAGCAGTTCTTC.